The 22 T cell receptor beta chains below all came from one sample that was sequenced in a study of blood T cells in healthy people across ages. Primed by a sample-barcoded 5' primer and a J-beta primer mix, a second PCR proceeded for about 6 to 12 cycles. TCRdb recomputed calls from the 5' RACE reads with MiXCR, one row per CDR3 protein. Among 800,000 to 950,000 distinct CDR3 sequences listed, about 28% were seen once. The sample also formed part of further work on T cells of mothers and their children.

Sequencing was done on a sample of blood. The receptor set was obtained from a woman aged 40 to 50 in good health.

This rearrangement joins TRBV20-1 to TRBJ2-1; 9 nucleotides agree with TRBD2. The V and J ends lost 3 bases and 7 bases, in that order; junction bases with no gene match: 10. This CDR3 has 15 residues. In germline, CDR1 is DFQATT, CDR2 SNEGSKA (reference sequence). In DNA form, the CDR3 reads TGCAGTGCTAGCCGGCCGGGACTAGCCAGGAATGAGCAGTTCTTC. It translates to CSASRPGLARNEQFF.

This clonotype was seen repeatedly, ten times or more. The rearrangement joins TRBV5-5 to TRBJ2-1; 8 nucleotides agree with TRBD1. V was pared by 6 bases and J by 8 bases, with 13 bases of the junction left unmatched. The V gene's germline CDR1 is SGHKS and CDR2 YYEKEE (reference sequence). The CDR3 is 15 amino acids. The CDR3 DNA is TGTGCCAGCAACGATGCGGACAGGGTTGAGGATGAGCAGTTCTTC. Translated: CASNDADRVEDEQFF.

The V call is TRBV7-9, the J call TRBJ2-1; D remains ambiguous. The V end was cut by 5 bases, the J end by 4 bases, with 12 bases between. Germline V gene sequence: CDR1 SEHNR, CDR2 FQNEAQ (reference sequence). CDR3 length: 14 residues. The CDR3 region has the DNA TGTGCCAGCAGCGCCGGGTGGCAGTACAATGAGCAGTTCTTC. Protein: CASSAGWQYNEQFF.

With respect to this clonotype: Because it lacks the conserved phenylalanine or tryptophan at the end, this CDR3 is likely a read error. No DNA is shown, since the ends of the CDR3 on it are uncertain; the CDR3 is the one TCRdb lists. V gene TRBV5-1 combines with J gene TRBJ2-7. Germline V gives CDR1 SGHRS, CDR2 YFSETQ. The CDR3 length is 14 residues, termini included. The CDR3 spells CASSLDWESYEQQS.

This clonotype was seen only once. CDR3 nucleotide sequence: TGTGCCAGAGAGGACAGGGGTTATTTGAACTATGGCTACACCTTC. Translating gives CAREDRGYLNYGYTF. The chain uses TRBV2 and TRBJ1-2; TRBD1 matches at 9 bases. Trimming at V came to 9 bases and at J to 2 bases, leaving 10 bases not matched to a gene. The CDR3 is 15 amino acids. Germline values: CDR1 SNHLY, CDR2 FYNNEI.

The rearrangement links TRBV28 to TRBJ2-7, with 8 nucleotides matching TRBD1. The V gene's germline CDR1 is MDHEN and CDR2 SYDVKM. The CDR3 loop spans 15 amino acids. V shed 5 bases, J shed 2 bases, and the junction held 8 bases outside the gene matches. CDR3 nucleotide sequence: TGTGCCAGCAGTCACGGGACAGGCGCACCCTACGAGCAGTACTTC. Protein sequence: CASSHGTGAPYEQYF.

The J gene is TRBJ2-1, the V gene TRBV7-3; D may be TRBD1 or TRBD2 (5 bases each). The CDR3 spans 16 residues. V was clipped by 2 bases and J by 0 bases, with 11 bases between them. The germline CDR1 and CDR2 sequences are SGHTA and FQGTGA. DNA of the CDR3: TGTGCCAGCAGCTTAGGGACGTACAGCTCCTACAATGAGCAGTTCTTC. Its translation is CASSLGTYSSYNEQFF.

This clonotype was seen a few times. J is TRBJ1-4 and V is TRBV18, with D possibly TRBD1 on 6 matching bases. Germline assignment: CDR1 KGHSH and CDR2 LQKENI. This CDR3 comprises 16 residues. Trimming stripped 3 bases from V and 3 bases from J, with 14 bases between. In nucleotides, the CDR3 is TGTGCCAGCTCACCGGCACAGGGCAATGCTAATGAAAAACTGTTTTTT. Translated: CASSPAQGNANEKLFF. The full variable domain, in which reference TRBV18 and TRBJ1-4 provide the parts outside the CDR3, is NAGVMQNPRHLVRRRGQEARLRCSPMKGHSHVYWYRQLPEEGLKFMVYLQKENIIDESGMPKERFSAEFPKEGPSILRIQQVVRGDSAAYFCASSPAQGNANEKLFFGSGTQLSVL.

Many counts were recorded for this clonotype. The CDR3 is CASSPGTAVGYTF. In nucleotides, the CDR3 is TGTGCCAGCAGTCCCGGGACAGCTGTGGGCTACACCTTC. This chain connects TRBV6-5 to TRBJ1-2; 7 bases fit TRBD1. The V gene end was trimmed by 5 bases and the J gene end by 8 bases; junction bases not matched to a gene: 8. CDR1 and CDR2 from the germline V gene are MNHEY and SVGAGI. This CDR3 is built from 13 residues.

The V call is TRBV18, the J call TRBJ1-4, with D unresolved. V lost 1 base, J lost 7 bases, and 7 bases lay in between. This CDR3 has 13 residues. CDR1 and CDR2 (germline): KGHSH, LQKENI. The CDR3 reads CASSPRLSEKLFF. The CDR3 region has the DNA TGTGCCAGCTCACCACGTTTATCTGAAAAACTGTTTTTT.

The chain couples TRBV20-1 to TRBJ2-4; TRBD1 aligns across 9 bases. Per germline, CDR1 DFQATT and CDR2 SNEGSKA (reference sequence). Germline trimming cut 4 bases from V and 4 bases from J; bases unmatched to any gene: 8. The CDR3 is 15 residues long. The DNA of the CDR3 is TGCAGTGCTAATGACCGGGACAGGGTTAAAAACATTCAGTACTTC. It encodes CSANDRDRVKNIQYF.

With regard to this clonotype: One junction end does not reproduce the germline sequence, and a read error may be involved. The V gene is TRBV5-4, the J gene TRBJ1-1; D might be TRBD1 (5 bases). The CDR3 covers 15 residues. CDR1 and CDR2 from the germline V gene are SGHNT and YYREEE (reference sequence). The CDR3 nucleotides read TGTGCCAGCAGCTGGGACTTTTTTCGCAGCACTGAAGTTTTCTTT. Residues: CASSWDFFRSTEVFF.

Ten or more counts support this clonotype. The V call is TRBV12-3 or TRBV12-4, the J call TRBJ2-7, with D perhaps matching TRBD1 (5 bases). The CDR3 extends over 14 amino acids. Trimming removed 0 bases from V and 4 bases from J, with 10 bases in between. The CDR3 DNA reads TGTGCCAGCAGTTTAGCATCGACAGATTACGAGCAGTACTTC. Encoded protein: CASSLASTDYEQYF.

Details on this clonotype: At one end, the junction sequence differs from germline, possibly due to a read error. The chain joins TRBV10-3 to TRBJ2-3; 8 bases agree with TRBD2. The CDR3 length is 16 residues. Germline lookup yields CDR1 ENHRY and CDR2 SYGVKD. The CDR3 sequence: CATSESQAGDTDTQYF. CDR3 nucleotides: TGTGCCACCAGTGAGTCGCAAGCGGGGGACACAGATACGCAGTATTTT.

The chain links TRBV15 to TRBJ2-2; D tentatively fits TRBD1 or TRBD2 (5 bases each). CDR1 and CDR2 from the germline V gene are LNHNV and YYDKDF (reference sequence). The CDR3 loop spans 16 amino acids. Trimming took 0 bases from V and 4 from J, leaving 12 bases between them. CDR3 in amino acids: CATSRDRGTSTGELFF. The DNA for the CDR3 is TGTGCCACCAGCAGAGATCGTGGGACCTCCACCGGGGAGCTGTTTTTT.

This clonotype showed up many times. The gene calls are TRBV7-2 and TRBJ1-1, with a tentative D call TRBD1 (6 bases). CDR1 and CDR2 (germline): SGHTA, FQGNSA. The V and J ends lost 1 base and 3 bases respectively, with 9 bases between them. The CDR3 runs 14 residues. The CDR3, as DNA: TGTGCCAGCAGCTTAGTGGGGGGCGACACTGAAGCTTTCTTT. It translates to CASSLVGGDTEAFF.

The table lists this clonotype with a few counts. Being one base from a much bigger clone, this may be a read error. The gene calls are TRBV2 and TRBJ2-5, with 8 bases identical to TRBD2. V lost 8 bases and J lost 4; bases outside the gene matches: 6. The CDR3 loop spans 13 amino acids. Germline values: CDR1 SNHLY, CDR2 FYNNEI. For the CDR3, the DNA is TGTGCCAGCCAGGGACTAGATGGAGAGACCCAGTACTTC. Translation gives CASQGLDGETQYF.

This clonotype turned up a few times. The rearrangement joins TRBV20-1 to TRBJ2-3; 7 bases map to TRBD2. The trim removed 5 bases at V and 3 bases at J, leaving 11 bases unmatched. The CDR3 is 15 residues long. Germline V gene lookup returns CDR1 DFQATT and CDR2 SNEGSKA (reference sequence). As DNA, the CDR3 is TGCAGTGCTGTTAATCGCGGGAGCGGGACAGATACGCAGTATTTT. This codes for CSAVNRGSGTDTQYF.

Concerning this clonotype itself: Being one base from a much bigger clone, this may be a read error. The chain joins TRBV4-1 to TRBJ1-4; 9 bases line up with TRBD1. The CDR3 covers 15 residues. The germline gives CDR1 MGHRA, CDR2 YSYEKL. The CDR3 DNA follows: TGCACCAGCAGCCGAAACCGGGACAGGGATGAAAAACTGTTTTTT. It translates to CTSSRNRDRDEKLFF.

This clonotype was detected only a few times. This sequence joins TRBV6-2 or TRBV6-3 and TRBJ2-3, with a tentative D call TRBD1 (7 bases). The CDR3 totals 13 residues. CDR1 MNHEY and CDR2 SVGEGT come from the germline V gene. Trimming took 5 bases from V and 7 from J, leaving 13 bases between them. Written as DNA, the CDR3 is TGTGCCAGCAGTCCCCCAGGGGGGAATACGCAGTATTTT. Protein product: CASSPPGGNTQYF.

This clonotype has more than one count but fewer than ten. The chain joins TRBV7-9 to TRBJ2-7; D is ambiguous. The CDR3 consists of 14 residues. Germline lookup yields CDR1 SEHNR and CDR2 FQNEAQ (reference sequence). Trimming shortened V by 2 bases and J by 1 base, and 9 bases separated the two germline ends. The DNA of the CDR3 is TGTGCCAGCAGCTTAAGTCTCGCTTCCTACGAGCAGTACTTC. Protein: CASSLSLASYEQYF.

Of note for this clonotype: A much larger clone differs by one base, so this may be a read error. This CDR3 reads CASSRGTGTNSPLHF. CDR3 sequence (DNA): TGCGCCAGCAGCCGCGGAACAGGGACCAATTCACCCCTCCACTTT. The V call is TRBV4-1, the J call TRBJ1-6; the D gene is possibly TRBD1 (6 bases). Germline lookup yields CDR1 MGHRA and CDR2 YSYEKL. The CDR3 is 15 residues long. The germline V and J ends were trimmed by 4 bases and 7 bases, with 14 bases remaining between them.